Listed below are T cell receptor beta chains from one sample, sequenced in a study of post-analysis software for immune sequencing data. TCRdb re-derived calls from the PCR reads in MiXCR, one entry per CDR3 protein. Of fewer than 850,000 distinct CDR3 sequences in the sample, about 27% were seen once. Material: blood. The origin of the receptors is a girl aged 5-17 years with multiple sclerosis. Each CDR3 is given with its conserved first and last residue.

j_call	v_call	cdr3_aa
TRBJ2-4	TRBV20-1	CSASVWTGTGNIQYF
TRBJ2-2	TRBV20-1	CSARARGGTGELFF
TRBJ2-7	TRBV29-1	CSVGVLAESYEQYF
TRBJ1-2	TRBV3-1	CASSQEPADRVYGYTF
TRBJ2-5	TRBV20-1	CSAPDRVVETQYF
TRBJ2-1	TRBV6-5	CASSYTTSANNEQFF
TRBJ2-1	TRBV6-4	CAGPSEQFF
TRBJ1-4	TRBV15	CATASAARGEKLFF
TRBJ2-5	TRBV24-1	CATSDSRTGRETQYF
TRBJ1-5	TRBV10-3	CAISESGSNQPQHF
TRBJ2-1	TRBV12-3/TRBV12-4	CASRYPGLAEGFYNEQFF
-	TRBV5-1	CASSLERGLTLQKYEQYF
TRBJ2-7	TRBV5-1	CASSFSPTEGKYYEQDF
TRBJ2-7	TRBV9	CASSPPGREASEQYF
TRBJ2-5	TRBV28	CASRDRFQETQYF
TRBJ1-6	TRBV20-1	CSARGGGSHSPLHF
TRBJ1-2	TRBV7-2	CASSRGTGGQGYTF
TRBJ1-6	TRBV25-1	CASRGLRDRGDALHF
TRBJ1-4	TRBV12-3/TRBV12-4	CASSPSNEKLFF
TRBJ1-2	TRBV5-1	CASSLDGFGYTF
-	TRBV7-2	CASSSFPPGQGTGNEQYF
TRBJ2-5	TRBV12-3/TRBV12-4	CASSPGQGVQETQYF
TRBJ1-2	TRBV11-2	CASSWDSHPYGYTF
TRBJ1-6	TRBV5-1	CASTLAGNDNSPLHF
TRBJ2-5	TRBV29-1	CSVDGATGETQYF
TRBJ2-7	TRBV28	CASTLAGTSGNEQYF
TRBJ2-1	TRBV24-1	CATSDPRGALNEQFF
TRBJ2-7	TRBV3-1	CASSLPNYEQYF
TRBJ2-3	TRBV28	CASSRAPFPTDTQYF